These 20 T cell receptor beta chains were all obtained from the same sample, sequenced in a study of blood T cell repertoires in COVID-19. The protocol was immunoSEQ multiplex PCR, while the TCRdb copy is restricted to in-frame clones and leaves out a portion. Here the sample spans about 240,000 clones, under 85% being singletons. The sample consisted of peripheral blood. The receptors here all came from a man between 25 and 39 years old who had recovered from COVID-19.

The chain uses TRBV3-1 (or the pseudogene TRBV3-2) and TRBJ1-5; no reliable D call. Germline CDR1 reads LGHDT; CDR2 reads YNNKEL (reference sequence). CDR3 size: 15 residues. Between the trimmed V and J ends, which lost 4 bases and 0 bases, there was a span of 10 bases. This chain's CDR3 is CASSLGHLSNQPQHF. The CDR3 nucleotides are TGTGCCAGCAGCCTTGGCCATCTTAGCAATCAGCCCCAGCATTTT.

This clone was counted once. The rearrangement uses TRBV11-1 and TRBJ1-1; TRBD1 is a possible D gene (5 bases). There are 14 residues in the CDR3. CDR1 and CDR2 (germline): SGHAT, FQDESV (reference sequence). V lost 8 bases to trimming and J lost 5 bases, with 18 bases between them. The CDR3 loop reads CASADRRGLTEAFF. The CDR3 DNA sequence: TGTGCCAGCGCCGATCGCCGGGGACTTACTGAAGCTTTCTTT. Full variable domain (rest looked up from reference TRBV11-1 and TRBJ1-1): EAEVAQSPRYKITEKSQAVAFWCDPISGHATLYWYRQILGQGPELLVQFQDESVVDDSQLPKDRFSAERLKGVDSTLKIQPAELGDSAMYLCASADRRGLTEAFFGQGTRLTVV.

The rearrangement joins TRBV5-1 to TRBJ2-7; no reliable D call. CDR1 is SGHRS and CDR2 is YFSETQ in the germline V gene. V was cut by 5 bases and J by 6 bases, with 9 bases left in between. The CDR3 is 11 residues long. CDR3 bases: TGCGCCAGCAGGGGCGATCGCGAGCAGTACTTC. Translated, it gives CASRGDREQYF.

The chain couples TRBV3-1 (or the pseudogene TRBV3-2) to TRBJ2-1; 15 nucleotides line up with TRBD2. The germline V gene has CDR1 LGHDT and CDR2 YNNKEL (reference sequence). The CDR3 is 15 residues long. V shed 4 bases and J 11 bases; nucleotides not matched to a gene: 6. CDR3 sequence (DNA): TGTGCCAGCAGCCGCGGACTAGCGGGGGGGCGTAAGCAGTTCTTC. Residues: CASSRGLAGGRKQFF.

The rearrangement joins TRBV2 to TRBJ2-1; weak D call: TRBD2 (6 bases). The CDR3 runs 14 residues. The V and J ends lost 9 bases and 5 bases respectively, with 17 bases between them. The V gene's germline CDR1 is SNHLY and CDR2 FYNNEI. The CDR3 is CASTGVSRDNEQFF. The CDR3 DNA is TGTGCCAGTACGGGGGTTTCTAGGGACAATGAGCAGTTCTTC. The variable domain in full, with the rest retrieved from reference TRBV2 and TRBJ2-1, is EPEVTQTPSHQVTQMGQEVILRCVPISNHLYFYWYRQILGQKVEFLVSFYNNEISEKSEIFDDQFSVERPDGSNFTLKIRSTKLEDSAMYFCASTGVSRDNEQFFGPGTRLTVL.

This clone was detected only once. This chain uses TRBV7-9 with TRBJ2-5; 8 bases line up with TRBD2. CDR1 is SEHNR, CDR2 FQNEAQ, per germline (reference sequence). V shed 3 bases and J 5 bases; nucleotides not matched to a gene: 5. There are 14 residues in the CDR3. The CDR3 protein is CASSFAGGWETQYF. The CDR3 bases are TGTGCCAGCAGCTTCGCGGGGGGTTGGGAGACCCAGTACTTC.

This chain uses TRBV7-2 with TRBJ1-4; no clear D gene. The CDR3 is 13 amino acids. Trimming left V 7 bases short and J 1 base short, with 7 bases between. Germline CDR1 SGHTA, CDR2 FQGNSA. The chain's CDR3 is CASNRGTNEKLFF. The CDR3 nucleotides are TGTGCCAGCAATCGGGGAACTAATGAAAAACTGTTTTTT.

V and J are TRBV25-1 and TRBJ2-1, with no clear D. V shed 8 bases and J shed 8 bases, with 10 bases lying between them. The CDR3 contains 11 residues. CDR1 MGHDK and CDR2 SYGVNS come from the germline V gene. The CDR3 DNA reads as TGTGCCAGCGCCCATGGGCATGAGCAGTTCTTC. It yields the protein CASAHGHEQFF. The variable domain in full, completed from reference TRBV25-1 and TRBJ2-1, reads EADIYQTPRYLVIGTGKKITLECSQTMGHDKMYWYQQDPGMELHLIHYSYGVNSTEKGDLSSESTVSRIRTEHFPLTLESARPSHTSQYLCASAHGHEQFFGPGTRLTVL.

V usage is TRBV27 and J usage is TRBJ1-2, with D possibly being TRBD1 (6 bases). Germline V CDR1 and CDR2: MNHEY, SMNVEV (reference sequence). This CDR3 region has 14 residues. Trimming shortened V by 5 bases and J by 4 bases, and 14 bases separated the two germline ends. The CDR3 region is CASSPRQGFYGYTF. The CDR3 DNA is TGTGCCAGCAGTCCACGCCAGGGGTTCTATGGCTACACCTTC.

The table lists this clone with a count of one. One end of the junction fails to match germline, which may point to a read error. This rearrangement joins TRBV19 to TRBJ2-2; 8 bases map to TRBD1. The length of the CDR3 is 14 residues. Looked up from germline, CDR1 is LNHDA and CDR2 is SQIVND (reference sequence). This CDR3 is CASSIDRGPGELFF. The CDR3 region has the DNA TGTGCCAGTAGTATCGACAGGGGTCCCGGTGAGCTGTTTTTT.

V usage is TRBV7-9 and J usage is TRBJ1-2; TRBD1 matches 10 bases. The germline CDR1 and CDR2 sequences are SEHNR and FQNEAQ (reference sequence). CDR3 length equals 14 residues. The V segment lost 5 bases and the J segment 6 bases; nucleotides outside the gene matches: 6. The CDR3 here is CASSPDRGIDGYTF. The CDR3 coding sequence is TGTGCCAGCAGCCCGGACAGGGGGATCGATGGCTACACCTTC.

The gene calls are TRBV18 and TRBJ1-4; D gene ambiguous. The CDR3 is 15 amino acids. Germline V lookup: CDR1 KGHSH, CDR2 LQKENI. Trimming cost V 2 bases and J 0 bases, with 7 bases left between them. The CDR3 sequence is CASSPEGSTNEKLFF. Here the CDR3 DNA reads TGTGCCAGCTCACCAGAGGGATCAACTAATGAAAAACTGTTTTTT.

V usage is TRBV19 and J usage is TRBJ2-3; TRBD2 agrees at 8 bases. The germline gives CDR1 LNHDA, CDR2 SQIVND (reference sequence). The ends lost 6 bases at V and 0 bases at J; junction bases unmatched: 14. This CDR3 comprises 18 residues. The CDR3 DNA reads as TGTGCCAGTAGCCCGGGGCGGGGGGCCCCCCGCAGCACAGATACGCAGTATTTT. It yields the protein CASSPGRGAPRSTDTQYF.

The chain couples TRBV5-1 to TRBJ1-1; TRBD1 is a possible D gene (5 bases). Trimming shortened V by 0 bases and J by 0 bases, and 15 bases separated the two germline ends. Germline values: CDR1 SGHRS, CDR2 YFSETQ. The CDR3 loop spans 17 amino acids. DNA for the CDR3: TGCGCCAGCAGCTTGGGTTCGGCAGGGCGCGTGAACACTGAAGCTTTCTTT. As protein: CASSLGSAGRVNTEAFF.

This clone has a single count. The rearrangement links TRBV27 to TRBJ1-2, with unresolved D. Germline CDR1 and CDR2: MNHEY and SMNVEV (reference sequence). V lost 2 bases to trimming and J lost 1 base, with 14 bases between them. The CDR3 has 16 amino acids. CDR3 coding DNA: TGTGCCAGCAGTTTAAAAAGAGGGCCCGATAACTATGGCTACACCTTC. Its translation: CASSLKRGPDNYGYTF.

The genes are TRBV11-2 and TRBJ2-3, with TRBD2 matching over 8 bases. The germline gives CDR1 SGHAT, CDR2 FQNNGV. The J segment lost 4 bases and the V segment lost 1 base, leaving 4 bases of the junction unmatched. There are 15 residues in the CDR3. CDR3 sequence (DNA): TGTGCCAGCAGCTTAGCGGGGGGGCCAGCAGATACGCAGTATTTT. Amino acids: CASSLAGGPADTQYF.

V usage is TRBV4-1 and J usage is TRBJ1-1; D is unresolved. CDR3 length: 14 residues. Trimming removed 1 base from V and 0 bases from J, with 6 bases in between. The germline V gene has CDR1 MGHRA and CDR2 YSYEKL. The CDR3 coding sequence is TGCGCCAGCAGCCAAGTGGGCATGAACACTGAAGCTTTCTTT. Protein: CASSQVGMNTEAFF.

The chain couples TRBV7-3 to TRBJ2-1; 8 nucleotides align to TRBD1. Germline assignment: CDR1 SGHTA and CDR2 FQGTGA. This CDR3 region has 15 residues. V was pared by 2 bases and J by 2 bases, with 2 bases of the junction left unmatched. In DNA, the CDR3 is TGTGCCAGCAGCTTAGACAGGGGCACCTACAATGAGCAGTTCTTC. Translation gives CASSLDRGTYNEQFF.

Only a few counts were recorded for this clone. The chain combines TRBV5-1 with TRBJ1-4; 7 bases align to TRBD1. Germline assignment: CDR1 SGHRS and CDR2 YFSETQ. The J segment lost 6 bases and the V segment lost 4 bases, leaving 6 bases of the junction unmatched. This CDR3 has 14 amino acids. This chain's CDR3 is CASSPDRAYEKLFF. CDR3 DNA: TGCGCCAGCAGCCCCGACAGGGCGTATGAAAAACTGTTTTTT.

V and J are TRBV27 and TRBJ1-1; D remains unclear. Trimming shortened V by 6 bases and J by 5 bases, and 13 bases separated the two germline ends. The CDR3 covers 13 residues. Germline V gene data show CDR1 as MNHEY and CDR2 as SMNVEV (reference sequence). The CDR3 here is CASSRVRETEAFF. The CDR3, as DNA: TGTGCCAGCAGCCGAGTGAGGGAGACTGAAGCTTTCTTT.